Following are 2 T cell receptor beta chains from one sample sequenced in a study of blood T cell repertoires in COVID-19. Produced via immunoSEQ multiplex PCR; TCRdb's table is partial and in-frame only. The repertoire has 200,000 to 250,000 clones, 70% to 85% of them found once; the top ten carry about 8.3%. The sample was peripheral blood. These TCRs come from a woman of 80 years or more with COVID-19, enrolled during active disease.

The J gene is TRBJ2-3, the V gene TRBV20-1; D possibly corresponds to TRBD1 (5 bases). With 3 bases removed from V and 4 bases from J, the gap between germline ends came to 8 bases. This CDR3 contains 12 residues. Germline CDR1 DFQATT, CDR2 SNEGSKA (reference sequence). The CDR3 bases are TGCAGTGCTAGTATGGGGCCAGATACGCAGTATTTT. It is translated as CSASMGPDTQYF.

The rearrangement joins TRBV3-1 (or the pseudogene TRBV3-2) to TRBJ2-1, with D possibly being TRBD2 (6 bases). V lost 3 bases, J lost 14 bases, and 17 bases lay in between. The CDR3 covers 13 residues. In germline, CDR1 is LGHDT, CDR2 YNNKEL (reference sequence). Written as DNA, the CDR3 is TGTGCCAGCAGCCATCGGGAGCAGGGACCAAAGTTCTTC. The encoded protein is CASSHREQGPKFF.